Presented here are 7 T cell receptor beta chains from one specimen sequenced in a study of blood T cells in healthy people across ages. Using a J-beta primer mix together with a sample-barcoded 5' primer, a second PCR was run for roughly 6 to 11 cycles. TCRdb re-called the 5' RACE reads through MiXCR, storing one row per CDR3 protein. The data hold more than 1,400,000 distinct CDR3 sequences, with approximately 40% observed a single time. The sequencing sample was made of blood. The receptors derive from a woman aged 18-29 years in good health.

Only a few counts were recorded for this clonotype. The chain joins TRBV20-1 to TRBJ2-3, with TRBD2 as a possible D gene (7 bases). The CDR3 is made up of 11 amino acids. Per the germline V gene, CDR1 is DFQATT and CDR2 is SNEGSKA (reference sequence). V lost 5 bases and J 10 bases, leaving 13 bases between the germline ends. The CDR3 nucleotides read TGCAGTGCTCTAGGGGGGGAGGCGCAGTATTTT. Protein sequence: CSALGGEAQYF.

The chain is built from TRBV5-1 and TRBJ2-5; D is perhaps TRBD2 (6 bases). V shed 0 bases and J shed 4 bases, with 13 bases lying between them. Germline V CDR1 and CDR2: SGHRS, YFSETQ. This CDR3 region has 15 residues. CDR3 sequence reads: CASSLASWGGETQYF. The CDR3 DNA follows: TGCGCCAGCAGCTTGGCTTCCTGGGGAGGAGAGACCCAGTACTTC.

V and J are TRBV5-4 and TRBJ2-1; unclear D gene. The DNA end is a closer match to TRBJ2-7, so the J assignment may be wrong. Germline CDR1 is SGHNT and CDR2 is YYREEE (reference sequence). This CDR3 is 13 amino acids long. CDR3 DNA: TGTGCCAGCAGCTTGGGGCAGAACAATGAGCAGTACTTC. Translating it yields CASSLGQNNEQYF.

This rearrangement joins TRBV5-1 to TRBJ2-1; TRBD2 aligns across 10 bases. V gave up 1 base and J gave up 7 bases; unmatched junction bases: 8. The CDR3 sequence is 16 residues long. Germline-derived CDR1 and CDR2 are SGHRS and YFSETQ. CDR3 loop: CASSLTGTSELNEQFF. For the CDR3, the DNA is TGCGCCAGCAGCTTGACCGGGACTAGCGAACTAAATGAGCAGTTCTTC.

This rearrangement joins TRBV20-1 to TRBJ1-1; TRBD1 matches at 9 bases. V was clipped by 3 bases and J by 0 bases; unmatched bases: 5. The CDR3 length is 15 residues. Germline V gene data show CDR1 as DFQATT and CDR2 as SNEGSKA (reference sequence). In nucleotides, the CDR3 is TGCAGTGCTAGGACCCACAGGGGGCTGAACACTGAAGCTTTCTTT. As protein: CSARTHRGLNTEAFF.

The chain has TRBV18 and TRBJ2-7, with D unclear. The J call may be in error: the DNA end matches TRBJ2-5 better. Germline V CDR1 and CDR2: KGHSH, LQKENI. The CDR3 loop spans 15 amino acids. The CDR3 loop reads CASSRIYVFVETQYF. CDR3 coding DNA: TGTGCCAGCTCACGGATCTACGTTTTTGTGGAGACCCAGTACTTC.

In this sample, this clonotype turned up a few times. The rearrangement links TRBV5-1 to TRBJ2-1; no firm D call. The length of the CDR3 is 18 residues. Germline CDR1 is SGHRS and CDR2 is YFSETQ. V lost 2 bases and J 5 bases, leaving 23 bases between the germline ends. DNA for the CDR3: TGCGCCAGCAGCTTTTATCCCCACAAGGCGGCAGAGCACAATGAGCAGTTCTTC. This sequence encodes CASSFYPHKAAEHNEQFF.